The next 12 T cell receptor beta chains were all read from a single sample in a study of T-cell memory formation after mild COVID-19. TCRdb passed the 5' RACE reads through MiXCR, listing each CDR3 protein once. Counted here are 380,000 or so distinct CDR3 sequences, approximately 13% occurring once; the ten biggest clones make up 22%. The material sequenced was PBMCs or a T cell subset sorted from them (not recorded which). These receptor sequences come from a man between 18 and 35 years old who had mild COVID-19 (a few samples of this study predate the infection). Cell type and time point are not known.

This clonotype was picked up many times. DNA of the CDR3: TGTGCCAGCAGTGCCTTTTGGGCAGCGAACACCGGGGAGCTGTTTTTT. Amino acids: CASSAFWAANTGELFF. This chain uses TRBV6-2 or TRBV6-3 with TRBJ2-2, with D hard to call. Germline V gene sequence: CDR1 MNHEY, CDR2 SVGEGT. This CDR3 contains 16 residues. Trimming removed 5 bases from V and 0 bases from J, with 13 bases in between.

This clonotype has ten or more counts. The chain combines TRBV7-2 with TRBJ1-5; TRBD1 matches at 8 bases. Germline CDR1 reads SGHTA; CDR2 reads FQGNSA. The CDR3 is 15 amino acids. Unmatched junction bases numbered 4, after V lost 1 base and J lost 5 bases. The CDR3 sequence: CASSLGDRGYQPQHF. The CDR3 coding sequence is TGTGCCAGCAGCTTAGGAGACAGGGGTTATCAGCCCCAGCATTTT.

This clonotype appeared a few times. The chain is built from TRBV7-2 and TRBJ2-4; TRBD2 matches at 12 bases. Germline-derived CDR1 and CDR2 are SGHTA and FQGNSA. The CDR3 has 15 amino acids. V lost 0 bases to trimming and J lost 15 bases; unmatched junction nucleotides: 9. The CDR3 DNA is TGTGCCAGCAGCTTAGCGCGGGCTAGCGGGGGGGAATGGTACTTC. It yields the protein CASSLARASGGEWYF. The whole variable domain, remainder taken from reference TRBV7-2 and TRBJ2-4, is GAGVSQSPSNKVTEKGKDVELRCDPISGHTALYWYRQSLGQGLEFLIYFQGNSAPDKSGLPSDRFSAERTGGSVSTLTIQRTQQEDSAVYLCASSLARASGGEWYFGAGTRLSVL.

This clonotype turned up a few times. The rearrangement uses TRBV15 and TRBJ2-7; D is undetermined. The V gene's germline CDR1 is LNHNV and CDR2 YYDKDF (reference sequence). The CDR3 consists of 14 residues. V lost 0 bases, J lost 12 bases, and 18 bases lay in between. CDR3 region: CATSRDKGPKSAYF. DNA for the CDR3: TGTGCCACCAGCAGAGATAAAGGCCCTAAGTCCGCGTACTTC. Together with reference TRBV15 and TRBJ2-7, the CDR3 gives the full variable domain: DAMVIQNPRYQVTQFGKPVTLSCSQTLNHNVMYWYQQKSSQAPKLLFHYYDKDFNNEADTPDNFQSRRPNTSFCFLDIRSPGLGDTAMYLCATSRDKGPKSAYFGPGTRLTVT.

This rearrangement joins TRBV6-6 to TRBJ1-1, with D uncertain. This CDR3 region has 18 residues. Germline lookup yields CDR1 MNHNY and CDR2 SVGAGI (reference sequence). The germline V and J ends were trimmed by 5 bases and 1 base, with 23 bases remaining between them. CDR3 in amino acids: CASSPVRPLARGNTEAFF. The CDR3 DNA reads TGTGCCAGCAGTCCCGTTAGGCCTCTAGCTCGGGGGAACACTGAAGCTTTCTTT.

The chain recombines TRBV6-6 with TRBJ1-2; D perhaps matches TRBD1 (5 bases). This CDR3 region has 15 residues. Between the trimmed V and J ends, which lost 2 bases and 2 bases, there was a span of 12 bases. Germline loops: CDR1 MNHNY, CDR2 SVGAGI (reference sequence). The CDR3 DNA sequence: TGTGCCAGCAGTTACCGGGACCTAGAAAACTATGGCTACACCTTC. It specifies CASSYRDLENYGYTF.

This clonotype has more than one count but fewer than ten. The V gene is TRBV6-5, the J gene TRBJ2-1; no definite D call. V was pared by 4 bases and J by 9 bases, with 13 bases between. CDR3 length: 13 amino acids. Germline V CDR1 and CDR2: MNHEY, SVGAGI. CDR3 in DNA: TGTGCCAGCAGTTCCCCGCGAGATCTTGAGCAGTTCTTC. Its translation: CASSSPRDLEQFF.

This clonotype was recorded a few times. The gene calls are TRBV21-1 and TRBJ1-5; TRBD1, the table's D call, lacks a check against the DNA. TRBV21-1 is a pseudogene. This CDR3 contains 18 residues. Here the CDR3 reads CASSKDDPGQGRNQPQHF. DNA for the CDR3: TGTGCCAGCAGCAAAGATGACCCGGGACAGGGTCGGAATCAGCCCCAGCATTTT.

This clonotype was seen only a few times. J is TRBJ1-2 and V is TRBV21-1; the table's D gene call, TRBD1, was not cross checked with the DNA. TRBV21-1 is annotated as a pseudogene. The CDR3 runs to 15 residues. CDR3 sequence (DNA): TGTGCCAGCAGCAAAGCCCAGGACAGGGGCTATGGCTACACCTTC. It yields the protein CASSKAQDRGYGYTF.

This clonotype was seen a few times. The V gene is TRBV7-2, the J gene TRBJ1-2; D is unresolved. The germline V and J ends were trimmed by 5 bases and 7 bases, with 11 bases remaining between them. This CDR3 region has 12 residues. CDR1 SGHTA and CDR2 FQGNSA come from the germline V gene. CDR3 in amino acids: CASSGPVGGYTF. CDR3 DNA: TGTGCCAGCAGCGGCCCCGTGGGTGGCTACACCTTC.

The chain is built from TRBV12-3 or TRBV12-4 and TRBJ2-1; 9 bases fit TRBD1. J gave up 8 bases and V 3 bases, and 8 bases lay outside the gene matches. This CDR3 comprises 15 residues. CDR3 sequence: CASSFFGTGNDEQFF. DNA of the CDR3: TGTGCCAGCAGTTTTTTCGGGACAGGGAACGATGAGCAGTTCTTC.

The rearrangement links TRBV6-1 to TRBJ1-5, with D unresolved. The CDR3 runs to 13 residues. V was cut by 2 bases and J by 3 bases, with 5 bases left in between. CDR1 MNHNS and CDR2 SASEGT come from the germline V gene. CDR3 amino acids: CASSELFNQPQHF. As DNA, the CDR3 is TGTGCCAGCAGTGAACTGTTCAATCAGCCCCAGCATTTT.